This T cell receptor (beta chain) was identified during a study of blood T cell repertoires in COVID-19 (dated by TCRdb to 2019 to 2021). At the level of the whole study: Collaborator samples came from the United States, Italy and Spain and covered acute and convalescent phases of COVID-19. The prospective study material was composed of cDNA or gDNA derived from T cells, B-cell-depleted T cells, or PBMCs. Deeply sampled blood TCRbeta repertoires from subjects exposed to, actively infected with, or recovered from COVID-19 were included in the dataset. The repertoires were made available in a free public database intended to serve as a resource for research on the immune response to SARS-CoV-2. Samples were obtained from the ongoing ImmuneRACE study (first 160 participants) and from 950 to 1,500 subjects provided by 6 global collaborators. A de-identified subject ID, COVID-19 status, age in years and sex were almost always included in the sample metadata. HLA class I and class II types, where available, came from metadata supplied by the sample provider rather than from assay-based typing. Broad study findings and their caveats: How much clinical and demographic metadata was included differed by source and by participant, and the metadata was provided uncurated.

Concerning this clone itself: No antigen is known for it. No qualities accompany the bases; no much larger clone lies one base away.

TCRbeta CDR3 regions were amplified from genomic DNA using the immunoSEQ Assay, a bias-controlled multiplex PCR. In the original analysis: The number of nucleated cells in each sample was estimated by amplification of reference gene primers within the assay. Sequence reads were collapsed and filtered to measure the absolute abundance of every unique TCRbeta CDR3 rearrangement. For each sample, productive Simpson clonality was calculated as the square root of Simpson's diversity index over productive rearrangements. In TCRdb, the immuneACCESS table is reduced to in-frame sequences with V and J assigned. These tables do not hold every clone; where another copy was compared, an unresolved V gene accounts for under half, and the others remain unexplained. V and J calls and clone size come straight from that table; D and trimming were deduced from the DNA. The sample table contains about 320,000 clones; only one count was recorded for around nine tenths of them. Over 4% of the sample rests with the top ten.

In the prospective study, participants were about 18 to 100 years old, resided in fewer than 25 geographic areas of the United States, and were enrolled through a virtual design. In the prospective study, participants were assigned to cohorts based on the clinical history participants reported in a screening survey and a study questionnaire. For ImmuneRACE Cohort 3, a participant was defined as recovered based on two consecutive negative NP/OP PCR tests, clearance by a healthcare professional, or resolution of symptoms. Mobile phlebotomists in the prospective study collected whole blood, serum and a nasopharyngeal or oropharyngeal swab from every participant. Over a roughly two-month period, participants in the prospective study had the option of providing additional blood draws and questionnaires. Blood samples from the prospective study were shipped frozen or at room temperature prior to DNA extraction.

The CDR3 covers 21 residues, taking in both the cysteine and the phenylalanine. The only DNA kept is the CDR3, 63 bases in frame from the first base. The sequenced sample was PBMCs or T cells enriched from blood (not recorded which). This sequence originates from a man aged 55 to 70 who had recovered from COVID-19. The chain joins TRBV21-1 to TRBJ2-2; the D call of TRBD2 is as the table states it, not checked on the DNA. TRBV21-1 has pseudogene status. In nucleotides, the sequence is TGTGCCAGCAGCAAAGCTTTGAGAATGACTAGGGTTAGCGGGAACACCGGGGAGCTGTTTTTT. This codes for CASSKALRMTRVSGNTGELFF.